The T cell receptor beta chain under discussion was sequenced for a study of T cell responses to AZD1222 COVID-19 vaccine (dated by TCRdb to the early 2020s). Regarding the research as a whole: AZD1222 recipients with second doses at about 4 weeks or about 12 weeks were pooled, because spike-specific TCR depth and breadth did not differ between schedules. TCR sequencing was performed for over 230 trial participants, of whom 200 to 220 were given two doses of AZD1222 and around 26 were given two doses of MenACWY control vaccine. Trial participants were enrolled by age into subgroups of 18-55, 56-69 and 70-plus years, and around 150, 29 and 61 TCR-sequenced participants, respectively, were included in these subgroups.

The CDR3 regions of human TCRbeta chains were analyzed by immunosequencing. On the authors' methods: TCRs in the repertoires were compared against a reference library of SARS-CoV-2-specific TCRs that had been generated with the MIRA antigen-specificity platform. Breadth was defined as the fraction of unique TCRs that were SARS-CoV-2-associated, and depth was defined as the fraction of total T cells that were SARS-CoV-2-associated. Using the MIRA data, each spike-specific TCR was assigned both to the spike region to which the TCR was reactive and to a CD4 or CD8 class. Log10-transformed breadth and depth values were compared by one-way ANOVA with Sidak's multiple comparisons tests. This is the immuneACCESS table as TCRdb keeps it, with only in-frame sequences that have V and J called. A part of the clones is gone; compared with another copy, unresolved V genes explain less than half, and the rest is unexplained. The D gene and trimming were derived from the DNA, and the V and J assignments and clone size from that table. For this sample there are around 100,000 clones; about 83% appear just once. The top ten constitute roughly 15% of the sample.

The time point label on this specimen signifies: baseline before first vaccination. The vaccinee samples were drawn from two UK trials, COV001 and COV002, one of which was a single-blind randomized controlled phase 2/3 trial testing AZD1222 (ChAdOx1 nCoV-19) in healthy adults. For TCRbeta chain sequencing, PBMC samples from trial participants were taken at day 0 and at day 28 after the second dose. The germline V gene supplies CDR1 MNHEY and CDR2 SVGAGI. Trimming at the junction amounts to 5 bases on V and 3 bases on J, and the germline ends lie 13 bases apart. The CDR3 spans 14 residues, from the cysteine through the phenylalanine. CDR3 DNA is the only sequence kept; it has 42 bases, read in frame from the first base. On the study overall, not on this receptor specifically: Conclusions about previously exposed vaccinees were limited because only six AZD1222 recipients were SARS-CoV-2 seropositive at baseline. Vaccine-associated CD4 TCRs spanned the whole spike protein, with dominant responses in regions 160-218 and 743-854. In the small 56-69-year group, the increase in depth fell short of significance, most likely because of low power. Participants were mostly white British, with more females than males. The authors suggested clonal diversity may have been underestimated. Spike-specific TCR breadth and depth rose significantly after two AZD1222 doses compared with day 0 and with MenACWY recipients. No day 14 peak-response samples were available, so repertoires were characterized only after the peak T cell response. Nearly half of unique spike-specific TCRs reportedly recognized epitopes outside regions mutated in the B.1.351 and B.1.1.7 variants.

Concerning this clone: Its antigen remains unidentified. No base quality values were provided; no much bigger clone lies one nucleotide off.

The starting material was peripheral blood, obtained on day 0 of AZD1222 vaccination. The rearranged chain carries TRBV6-5 and TRBJ1-2; TRBD1 is a weak D gene call, 5 bases matching. The source is an adult in good health. The base sequence is TGTGCCAGCAGTCCAGGGTCTGGGTACTATGGCTACACCTTC. Its amino acids are CASSPGSGYYGYTF.